This entry concerns a single T cell receptor (beta chain). The data were obtained in a study of CD8+ T cells in alopecia areata. Per the germline V gene, CDR1 is SGDLS and CDR2 is YYNGEE. With V trimmed by 0 bases and J by 6 bases, 3 bases remained unmatched. The CDR3 covers 15 residues. The authors extracted RNA and reverse transcribed it into cDNA as the sequencing template. Repertoires were generated with immunoSEQ multiplex PCR, while TCRdb's copy carries only in-frame clones and drops some. This sample has 90,000 to 100,000 clones, with 50% to 75% found just once. Treatment here: oral pan-JAK inhibitor, 5-10 mg twice daily.

This rearrangement joins TRBV9 to TRBJ2-3; 11 positions agree with TRBD2. The clonotype was recovered from a human donor with alopecia areata. The specimen comprised CD8+ T cells sorted from blood, sampled at week 4, from a patient treated with tofacitinib. This CDR3 reads CASSVGGTSGDTQYF. CDR3 bases: TGTGCCAGCAGCGTAGGGGGGACTAGCGGCGATACGCAGTATTTT.